The clone carrying this TCR beta chain was seen repeatedly, ten times or more. What it binds is unknown. These data belong to a study of T cells in Graves' hyperthyroidism and ophthalmopathy. The overall study: It was at initial diagnosis, before any treatment, that peripheral blood was collected. Findings and caveats of the study: Most thyroid clonotypes expanded above 0.001 were also detected in blood.

RNA transcripts gave rise to amplified TCR beta CDR3 regions. The HTBI set primed first-round TCR CDR3 RT-PCR. Via MiXCR, TCRdb re-called the multiplex PCR reads, giving one row per CDR3 protein. The sample contains fewer than 200,000 distinct CDR3 sequences, over 8% of which appear only once. CDR3 length: 12 amino acids. Germline CDR1 is KGHSH and CDR2 is LQKENI. Trimming cost V 2 bases and J 3 bases, with 4 bases left between them. With a duration under 2 months, the hyperthyroidism was newly diagnosed in patients aged 18 to 65. This receptor was obtained from a young woman with Graves' hyperthyroidism that later progressed to Graves' ophthalmopathy. This chain connects TRBV18 to TRBJ2-5; D is undetermined. The material sequenced was blood. The CDR3 protein is CASSPEKETQYF. Here the CDR3 DNA reads TGTGCCAGCTCACCAGAGAAAGAGACCCAGTACTTC.